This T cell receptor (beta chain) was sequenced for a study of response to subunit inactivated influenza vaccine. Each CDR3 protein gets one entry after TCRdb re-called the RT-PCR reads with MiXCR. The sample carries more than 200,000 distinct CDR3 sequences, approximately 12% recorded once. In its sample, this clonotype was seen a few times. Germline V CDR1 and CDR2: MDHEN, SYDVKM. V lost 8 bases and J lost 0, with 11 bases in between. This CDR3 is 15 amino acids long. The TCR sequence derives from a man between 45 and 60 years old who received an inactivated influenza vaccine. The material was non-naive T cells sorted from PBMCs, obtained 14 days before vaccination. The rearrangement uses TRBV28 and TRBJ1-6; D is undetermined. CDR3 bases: TGTGCCAGCCGTGGGCTGAGCTCCTATAATTCACCCCTCCACTTT. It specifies CASRGLSSYNSPLHF.